This T cell receptor (beta chain) was captured by sequencing in a study of T-cell memory formation after mild COVID-19. Each CDR3 protein gets one entry after TCRdb re-called the 5' RACE reads with MiXCR. The sample lists approximately 48,000 distinct CDR3 sequences, about 7.3% occurring once. Only a few counts were recorded for this clonotype. Its antigen is still unknown. Points from the study as a whole: CD4+ contracting clones were found mainly in CM and EM, and CD8+ ones in EMRA. In pre-infection memory, a portion of responding clones appeared, which suggested that cross-reactive memory joined.

The source material was PBMCs or a T cell subset sorted from them (not recorded which). The source is a man between 18 and 35 years old who had mild COVID-19 (a few samples of this study predate the infection). Cell type and time point are not known.

CDR3 bases: TGTGCCAGCAGTTACTCAGAGGCAATTCCCCTCTATGGCTACACCTTC. Translating gives CASSYSEAIPLYGYTF. This rearrangement joins TRBV6-5 to TRBJ1-2; D is unclear. CDR3 length: 16 residues. V was cut by 0 bases and J by 4 bases, with 15 bases left in between. The germline CDR1 and CDR2 sequences are MNHEY and SVGAGI.